The present T cell receptor (beta chain) was sequenced within a study of lymphopenia after photon versus proton radiotherapy. Method: immunoSEQ multiplex PCR; TCRdb's copy keeps in-frame clones and lacks some. The sample has around 150,000 clones; less than 90% are singletons. Whole-study results and caveats: Relative stability marked proton patients; photon patients lost diversity and naive cells. Oligoclonal CD8+ Temra expansion after nadir drove photon patients' diversity drop.

This clone has only one observation. Its matching antigen is unknown. Germline V CDR1 and CDR2: GTSNPN, SVGIG (reference sequence). This CDR3 spans 13 amino acids. V was pared by 1 base and J by 6 bases, with 3 bases of the junction left unmatched. The starting material was peripheral blood, obtained from a patient treated with photon-based radiotherapy. The clonotype originates from a man aged 50 or older with gastric cancer. This chain connects TRBV30 to TRBJ1-5, with 7 bases aligning to TRBD1. The CDR3 sequence is CAWSAGQLQPQHF. CDR3 sequence (DNA): TGTGCCTGGAGTGCGGGACAGCTTCAGCCCCAGCATTTT.